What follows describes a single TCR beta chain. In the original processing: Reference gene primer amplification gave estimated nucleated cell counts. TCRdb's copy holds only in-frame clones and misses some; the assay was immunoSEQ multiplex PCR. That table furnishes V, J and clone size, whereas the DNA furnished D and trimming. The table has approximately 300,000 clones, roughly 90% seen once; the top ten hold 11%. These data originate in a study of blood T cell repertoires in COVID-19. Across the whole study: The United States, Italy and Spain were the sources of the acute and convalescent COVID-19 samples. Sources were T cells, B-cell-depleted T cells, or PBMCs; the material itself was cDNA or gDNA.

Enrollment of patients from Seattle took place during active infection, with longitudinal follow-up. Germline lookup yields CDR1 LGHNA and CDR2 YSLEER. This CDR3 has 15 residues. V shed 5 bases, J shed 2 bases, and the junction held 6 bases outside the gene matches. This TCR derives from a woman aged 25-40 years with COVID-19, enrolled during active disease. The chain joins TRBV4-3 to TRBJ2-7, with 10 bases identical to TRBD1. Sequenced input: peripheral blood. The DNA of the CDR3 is TGCGCCAGCAGCACCGGGACAGGGGTCGCCTACGAGCAGTACTTC. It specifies CASSTGTGVAYEQYF.